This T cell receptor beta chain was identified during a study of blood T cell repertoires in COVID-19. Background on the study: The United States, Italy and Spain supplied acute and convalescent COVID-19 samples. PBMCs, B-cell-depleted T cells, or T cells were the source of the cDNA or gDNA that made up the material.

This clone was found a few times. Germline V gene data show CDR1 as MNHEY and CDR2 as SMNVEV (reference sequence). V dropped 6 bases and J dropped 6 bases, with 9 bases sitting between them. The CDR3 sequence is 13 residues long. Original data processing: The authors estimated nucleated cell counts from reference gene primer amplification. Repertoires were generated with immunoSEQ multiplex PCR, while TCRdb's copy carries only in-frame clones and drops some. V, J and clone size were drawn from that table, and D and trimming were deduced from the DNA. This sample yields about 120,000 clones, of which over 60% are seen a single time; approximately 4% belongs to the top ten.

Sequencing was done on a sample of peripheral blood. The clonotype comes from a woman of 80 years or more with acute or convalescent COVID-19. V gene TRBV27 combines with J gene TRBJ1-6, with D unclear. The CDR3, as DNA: TGTGCCAGCAGGATTAGTCTTAATTCACCCCTCCACTTT. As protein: CASRISLNSPLHF.